The 7 T cell receptor beta chains below come from one sample, sequenced in a study of follicular helper T cells after annual influenza vaccination. The time point denotes: 2014-2015 season, 7 days after vaccination. Clones were read by immunoSEQ multiplex PCR, and TCRdb kept only the in-frame ones, dropping some. The table lists approximately 9,700 clones, roughly four fifths of them singletons, with about 0.77% in the top ten. The sequencing here drew on CXCR5- memory CD4+ T cells sorted from blood, taken 7 days after influenza vaccination. All receptors come from an adult who received the influenza vaccine.

This chain links TRBV7-8 with TRBJ1-2; 9 bases fit TRBD1. The ends lost 1 base at V and 6 bases at J; junction bases unmatched: 6. Germline V gene lookup returns CDR1 SGHVS and CDR2 FQNEAQ. The CDR3 sequence is 15 residues long. In DNA, the CDR3 is TGTGCCAGCAGCTTAGGGGACAGGGAGCGGCATGGCTACACCTTC. Its protein product is CASSLGDRERHGYTF.

V is TRBV4-3 and J is TRBJ1-2; the match to TRBD1 covers 9 bases. Germline CDR1 and CDR2: LGHNA and YSLEER. V was clipped by 1 base and J by 8 bases; unmatched bases: 8. This CDR3 contains 15 residues. The CDR3 nucleotides read TGCGCCAGCAGCCAAGCGGTGGACAGGGGATACGGCTACACCTTC. It codes for CASSQAVDRGYGYTF.

The chain carries TRBV18 and TRBJ2-7; D uncertain. CDR1 and CDR2 from the germline V gene are KGHSH and LQKENI. V lost 4 bases and J 0 bases, leaving 13 bases between the germline ends. This CDR3 contains 15 residues. CDR3 residues: CASSQTVPSSYEQYF. CDR3 in DNA: TGTGCCAGCTCACAAACAGTACCGAGCTCCTACGAGCAGTACTTC.

The V gene is TRBV15, the J gene TRBJ2-2; D assignment may be TRBD1 or TRBD2 (5 bases each). The CDR3 contains 17 residues. Per germline, CDR1 LNHNV and CDR2 YYDKDF (reference sequence). Trimming left V 1 base short and J 3 bases short, with 15 bases between. CDR3: CATSRGLGERYTGELFF. The CDR3 DNA reads TGTGCCACCAGCAGAGGTTTGGGGGAAAGGTACACCGGGGAGCTGTTTTTT.

Comments on this clone: The junction differs from germline at one of its ends, possibly a read error. The chain carries TRBV7-2 and TRBJ2-1, with TRBD2 matching 9 bases. CDR3 length: 15 amino acids. Germline V gene sequence: CDR1 SGHTA, CDR2 FQGNSA. DNA for the CDR3: TGTGCCAGCAGATTAGCGGGGGCCCACTACAATGAGCAGTTCTTC. This translates into CASRLAGAHYNEQFF.

V gene TRBV7-2 combines with J gene TRBJ1-4; unclear D gene. The CDR3 extends over 14 amino acids. Germline assignment: CDR1 SGHTA and CDR2 FQGNSA. The germline V and J ends were trimmed by 5 bases and 0 bases, with 7 bases remaining between them. CDR3 loop: CASSPQSTNEKLFF. The CDR3, as DNA: TGTGCCAGCAGCCCCCAGTCAACTAATGAAAAACTGTTTTTT.

This clone was seen a handful of times. This chain joins TRBV18 and TRBJ1-6; D not certain. The CDR3 loop spans 13 amino acids. Trimming stripped 3 bases from V and 10 bases from J, with 10 bases between. The germline V gene encodes CDR1 KGHSH and CDR2 LQKENI. This CDR3 reads CASSPGDESPLHF. CDR3 DNA: TGTGCCAGCTCACCGGGTGACGAATCACCCCTCCACTTT.